This is a list of T cell receptor beta chains from one sample in a study of blood T cell repertoires in COVID-19. The assay was immunoSEQ multiplex PCR, and TCRdb's table has in-frame clones only and misses some. Of fewer than 400,000 clones detected, about 87% appear once; the ten largest clones hold over 4.5%. The sample consisted of PBMCs or T cells enriched from blood (not recorded which). These receptors were collected from a man in his thirties or forties who had recovered from COVID-19. CDR3s include the opening cysteine and the closing phenylalanine or tryptophan. Fields, in order: V gene, J gene, CDR3 length, CDR3 protein.

TRBV7-9,TRBJ1-4,14,CASSEWTDNEKLFF
TRBV2,TRBJ2-7,13,CASMGEGFYEQYF
TRBV15,TRBJ1-1,14,CATSRVEGVTEAFF
TRBV3-1/TRBV3-2,TRBJ2-2,12,CASISGVGELFF
TRBV29-1,TRBJ1-1,11,CSVEGTGSAFF
TRBV7-8,TRBJ2-5,20,CASSPSGGRGASAYQETQYF
TRBV6-5,TRBJ1-1,13,CASTLGGQTEAFF
TRBV5-1,TRBJ1-3,13,CASSPLTGNTIYF
TRBV13,TRBJ2-3,18,CASSLEGLAGGYTDTQYF
TRBV6-5,TRBJ1-5,15,CASLPDIYSNQPQHF
TRBV9,TRBJ1-5,14,CASSVGADNQPQHF
TRBV11-1,TRBJ1-2,15,CASSLLGTGNYGYTF
TRBV15,TRBJ1-4,16,CATRPVSIPTNEKLFF
TRBV4-1,TRBJ1-1,14,CASSGPLKNTEAFF
TRBV6-1,TRBJ2-7,13,CASSGQAVMEQYF
TRBV3-1/TRBV3-2,TRBJ2-1,17,CASSRTVWGGPYNEQFF
TRBV2,TRBJ2-1,14,CASSASGGASEQFF
TRBV7-9,TRBJ1-4,15,CASSLEAITNEKLFF
TRBV30,TRBJ2-3,15,CAWSVRVGHTDTQYF
TRBV7-8,TRBJ1-2,17,CASSLSRTGETGDGYTF
TRBV5-1,TRBJ1-5,15,CASSLSGDSNQPQHF
TRBV9,TRBJ1-2,14,CASSVDRGGGGYTF
TRBV27,TRBJ2-2,16,CASSFVGQSNTGELFF
TRBV6-1,TRBJ2-3,11,CASSERFTQYF
TRBV6-5,TRBJ1-1,13,CASSRGLNTEAFF
TRBV9,TRBJ1-1,15,CASSVSRTGVTEAFF
TRBV28,TRBJ1-2,13,CASSFGTDYGYTF
TRBV7-9,TRBJ1-3,15,CASSSLDSSGNTIYF
TRBV11-2,TRBJ1-2,15,CASSLTPGHIYGYTF
TRBV5-5,TRBJ2-7,14,CASSFGAGSYEQYF
TRBV19,TRBJ2-1,13,CASSMRVGNEQFF
TRBV28,TRBJ1-6,16,CASSLQEGSYNSPLHF
TRBV3-1/TRBV3-2,TRBJ2-7,14,CASSPTLSSYEQYF
TRBV5-1,TRBJ2-3,18,CASSLVASGGRFTDTQYF
TRBV18,TRBJ2-1,15,CASSPYGTSSNEQFF
TRBV19,TRBJ1-3,15,CASSRDSNTGNTIYF
TRBV2,TRBJ2-7,14,CASGKDRARYEQYF
TRBV4-1,TRBJ2-1,16,CASSRAGTAPYNEQFF
TRBV9,TRBJ2-4,15,CASSPGGAAKNIQYF
TRBV12-3/TRBV12-4,TRBJ2-7,13,CATQGAQSYEQYF
TRBV5-1,TRBJ1-2,13,CASSSGQGAGYTF
TRBV19,TRBJ1-5,15,CASKPSGTGNQPQHF
TRBV11-2,TRBJ2-7,15,CASSLGTGTRYEQYF
TRBV7-2,TRBJ2-2,16,CASSLEGTLNTGELFF
TRBV5-1,TRBJ1-3,16,CASSPQGQSSGNTIYF
TRBV18,TRBJ2-1,16,CASSRGLAGRHNEQFF
TRBV19,TRBJ2-1,16,CASSRDRGEGNNEQFF
TRBV6-4,TRBJ1-1,13,CASSDRGNTEAFF
TRBV28,TRBJ2-5,14,CASTPFRGQETQYF
TRBV30,TRBJ2-7,14,CAWTRGLSRTEQYF
TRBV2,TRBJ1-5,18,CASSTISGGPNSNQPQHF
TRBV29-1,TRBJ1-2,12,CSVLTANYGYTF
TRBV19,TRBJ1-1,14,CASLEQGPNTEAFF
TRBV11-1,TRBJ1-4,13,CASSFSLNEKLFF